This TCR beta chain was observed in a study of shared clonotypes between healthy human individuals. Germline values: CDR1 MDHEN, CDR2 SYDVKM. This CDR3 contains 14 residues. Trimming took off 2 bases at V and 8 bases at J, with 15 bases between the two ends. Some clones are missing from TCRdb's copy, which holds only in-frame ones; the method was immunoSEQ multiplex PCR. The sample records about 2.4 million clones, roughly 93% being singletons. The clonotype was recovered from a man between 18 and 29 years old in good health. Some clones in this sample may be carry-over from other donors' samples. Specimen: naive CD4+ T cells from PBMCs. The subset was: CD45RA+ positively selected. The chain couples TRBV28 to TRBJ1-2; D is perhaps TRBD1 (5 bases). The CDR3 coding sequence is TGTGCCAGCAGTTTAGGGGGAGTAAGTCGGGGCTACACCTTC. Its translation is CASSLGGVSRGYTF.